These T cell receptor beta chains were read from a single sample in a study of tumor-infiltrating lymphocytes in primary liver carcinoma. TCRdb fed the multiplex PCR reads into MiXCR, producing one record per CDR3 protein. The table records about 330,000 distinct CDR3 sequences, less than 70% of them present only once. Specimen: peripheral blood. These receptors were obtained from a man aged 35 to 55 with primary liver carcinoma and hepatitis B virus infection. CDR3s include the opening cysteine and the closing phenylalanine or tryptophan. Fields, in order: J gene, V gene, CDR3 protein.

>TRBJ2-5|TRBV28
CASSQQDSGIQYF
>TRBJ1-2|TRBV11-1
CASSWEGESGYTF
>TRBJ2-7|TRBV4-1
CASSQAFRAYEQYF
>TRBJ2-7|TRBV11-2
CASSLYPSGYEQYF
>TRBJ2-5|TRBV5-1
CASSTTEETQYF
>TRBJ2-5|TRBV29-1
CIVEQTGVIQETQYF
>TRBJ2-1|TRBV5-1
CASSLGGAYNEQFF
>TRBJ2-3|TRBV5-1
CASSFGSGSDTQYF
>TRBJ1-1|TRBV10-2
CASSETGGLTDASF
>TRBJ1-3|TRBV5-1
CASSLWTGPAGDTIYF
>TRBJ2-5|TRBV6-6
CATSWGASETQYF
>TRBJ2-1|TRBV24-1
CATSAERALYNEQFF
>TRBJ2-2|TRBV11-2
CARSDRGNRRSGELFF
>TRBJ2-1|TRBV5-1
CASSSRLAGLTYNEQFF
>TRBJ2-7|TRBV6-2/TRBV6-3
CTSTTGAPWEQYF
>TRBJ1-2|TRBV11-2
CASSANPQPNYGYAF
>TRBJ1-5|TRBV4-1
CASSSPPGQGSNQPQHF
>TRBJ1-2|TRBV5-6
CASSFTGTGYTF
>TRBJ1-2|TRBV5-4
CASSLAGLNYGYTF
>TRBJ2-1|TRBV14
CASSGTGFMEQFF
>TRBJ2-1|TRBV6-6
CASSYSRVCNGQFF
>TRBJ2-1|TRBV11-2
CASISPDPESYNEQFF
>TRBJ2-1|TRBV11-2
CASSLEGPGYEQFF
>TRBJ2-2|TRBV12-3/TRBV12-4
CASSLKGVSLAGVTGELFF
>TRBJ2-7|TRBV6-2/TRBV6-3
CATALHEATYEQYF
>TRBJ2-7|TRBV29-1
CSVGEWAVGTYEQYF
>TRBJ2-3|TRBV4-2
CASSHVSGQPTYSGADTQYF
>TRBJ2-7|TRBV6-6
CASSSEVPEDEQYF
>TRBJ2-7|TRBV6-5
CASISLGGSSYERYF
>TRBJ2-7|TRBV6-1
CASSGLLARTYEQYF
>TRBJ1-1|TRBV11-2
CAITKSGEDYAFF
>TRBJ2-3|TRBV11-2
CASRFFLSSGRAVDTHYF
>TRBJ1-5|TRBV5-6
CASSFGGVYSNQPHHF
>TRBJ1-1|TRBV19
CASSPRDSNEASF
>TRBJ2-1|TRBV13
CASSSGVPNNEQFF
>TRBJ2-5|TRBV11-2
CTNSLDFETQYF
>TRBJ2-7|TRBV5-6
CASTKYRGYYEQYF
>TRBJ2-1|TRBV11-2
CNSSPLPDSYNEQFF
>TRBJ2-3|TRBV11-2
CATSRPIVFFRIDTQYF
>TRBJ1-4|TRBV7-9
CASSPIRGHNEKLFF
>TRBJ1-3|TRBV10-3
CAIGRSSGNTIYF
>TRBJ2-1|TRBV5-6
CASSLVLAGVGRNEQFF
>TRBJ1-2|TRBV6-5
CASSYSNPGQGSLNYGYTF
>TRBJ2-2|TRBV10-2
CASRGTGANTGELFF
>TRBJ2-1|TRBV11-1
CTSSTAGRNEQFF
>TRBJ2-7|TRBV10-2
CASSEYEQYF
>TRBJ2-3|TRBV12-3/TRBV12-4
CTTKRWPSGTHTQYF
>TRBJ2-3|TRBV7-9
CASSSGPRDTQYF
>TRBJ2-3|TRBV29-1
CSVASLLIAGPMADTQYF
>TRBJ1-1|TRBV29-1
CSVEQRGGRATEAFF
>TRBJ2-2|TRBV5-4
CASSLVGGVGTGELFF
>TRBJ2-1|TRBV11-1
CASSRNGGRNEQFF